This T cell receptor beta chain was documented in a study of regulatory T cells in long-lasting Graves disease. Time point indicated: persistent/refractory GD, antithyroid drugs over 5 years with positive TRAb. There was RNA extracted from PBMCs, and the TCR library was made from it. Graves' disease diagnosis followed American Thyroid Association guidelines. Peripheral blood, at about 9 milliliters, went into EDTA tubes. This clonotype was counted only a few times. As yet, its antigen is unknown. Notes on the study in general: Persistent Graves' patients showed less TCR diversity than newly diagnosed patients showed. Gene preferences differed: TRBV28, TRBJ1-2, TRBJ2-5 in persistent cases.

The CDR3 totals 12 residues. Germline V gives CDR1 LGHDT, CDR2 YNNKEL (reference sequence). V dropped 4 bases and J dropped 7 bases, with 8 bases sitting between them. Researchers made TCR beta libraries by using iRepertoire HTBI primers and running Arm-PCR on CDR3 regions. From the multiplex PCR reads, TCRdb called clonotypes with MiXCR, one entry per CDR3 protein. The sample has almost 350,000 distinct CDR3 sequences; around a fifth are singletons. The chain is built from TRBV3-1 and TRBJ2-1, with D hard to call. The sample consisted of peripheral blood mononuclear cells (PBMCs), taken when the disease was refractory, from a patient treated with antithyroid drugs. The sequence was collected from a female donor with Graves disease. This chain's CDR3 is CASSRVGNEQFF. CDR3 DNA: TGTGCCAGCAGCCGGGTGGGAAATGAGCAGTTCTTC.